One T cell receptor (beta chain) is described in this entry. The data belong to a study of blood T cell repertoires in COVID-19. As for the study in general: The cDNA or gDNA used as material had been derived from T cells, B-cell-depleted T cells, or PBMCs.

While infection was still active, Seattle patients were enrolled and then followed longitudinally. As handled by the study authors: Amplified reference gene primers provided the basis for estimating nucleated cell counts. Assay used: immunoSEQ multiplex PCR; TCRdb lists only in-frame clones, some missing. V, J and clone size are those of that table, while D and trimming were read from the DNA. The sample contains roughly 290,000 clones, more than 65% of which appear only once. The TCR comes from a person aged 70 to 85 with COVID-19, enrolled during active disease. The sample taken for sequencing was peripheral blood.

The CDR3 DNA sequence: TGTGCCAGTAGTGAGAGCAACTTTGAAGCTTTCTTT. Protein product: CASSESNFEAFF. The chain couples TRBV19 to TRBJ1-1; D uncertain. Germline CDR1 and CDR2: LNHDA and SQIVND (reference sequence). V gave up 5 bases and J gave up 7 bases, with 11 bases separating them. The CDR3 sequence is 12 residues long.